The source of this T cell receptor (beta chain) is a study of T cells in Graves' hyperthyroidism and ophthalmopathy. Uncontrolled infection, other autoimmune disease, pregnancy or lactation excluded patients. This clonotype turned up a few times. Antigen: not known. Overall study findings and caveats: Researchers report that a 13 V-J model separated ophthalmopathy from stable hyperthyroidism.

It was RNA transcripts that yielded the amplified TCR beta CDR3 regions. A first-round RT-PCR of the TCR CDR3 used the HTBI primer set. Each CDR3 protein is one row after TCRdb ran MiXCR on the multiplex PCR reads. The data show hundreds of thousands of distinct CDR3 sequences, approximately 19% seen once. J was trimmed by 6 bases and V by 5 bases; bases with no gene match: 6. From germline, CDR1 is SGHTA and CDR2 FQGNSA. The CDR3 length is 13 residues. The rearrangement uses TRBV7-2 and TRBJ2-5, with 7 positions matching TRBD1. The source of this sequence is a woman in her 50s with Graves' hyperthyroidism that later progressed to Graves' ophthalmopathy. Input material: blood. The CDR3 reads CASSNRQGQTQYF. Here the CDR3 DNA reads TGTGCCAGCAGCAATAGACAGGGTCAGACCCAGTACTTC.